Below, 15 T cell receptor beta chains from the same sample are listed, as sequenced in a study of vaccination and CD4 T cells after COVID-19. Antigen specificity for these receptors is unknown. As for treatment: roughly ten-day PBMC culture with coronavirus spike peptide pools or control peptides (ViraFEST assay). An Oncomine TCR Beta short-read assay was used to sequence the DNA from cultured CD4+ T cells. TCRdb analysed the PCR reads with MiXCR anew, one entry per CDR3 protein. The sample gives roughly 20,000 distinct CDR3 sequences, around 45% of which show up once; over 2.5% is in the top ten. The material sequenced was CD4+ T cells from blood, cultured in vitro, taken after SARS-CoV-2 vaccination. These receptors originate from a human donor who had recovered from COVID-19.

This chain uses TRBV6-1 with TRBJ1-2; D unclear. Per the germline V gene, CDR1 is MNHNS and CDR2 is SASEGT. The CDR3 is 12 residues long. CDR3 DNA sequence: TGTGCGACGGGCAGAGCTAACTATGGCTACACCTTC. Translated: CATGRANYGYTF.

The chain links TRBV7-3 to TRBJ2-1, with 9 bases that match TRBD1. The V gene's germline CDR1 is SGHTA and CDR2 FQGTGA. This CDR3 has 14 residues. Losses at the gene ends were 5 bases for V and 5 bases for J; bases not matched to a gene: 4. The DNA of the CDR3 is TGTGCCAGCAGCCGGACAGGGGCCAACAATGAGCAGTTCTTC. Its protein product is CASSRTGANNEQFF.

This clonotype has more than one count but fewer than ten. The gene calls are TRBV7-2 and TRBJ1-2; 7 bases fit TRBD1. The V segment lost 5 bases and the J segment 0 bases; nucleotides outside the gene matches: 9. There are 16 residues in the CDR3. Looked up from germline, CDR1 is SGHTA and CDR2 is FQGNSA. The CDR3 loop is CASSPPPGQPNYGYTF. Here the CDR3 DNA reads TGTGCCAGCAGCCCACCCCCGGGACAGCCTAACTATGGCTACACCTTC.

This clonotype was seen only a few times. The gene calls are TRBV5-1 and TRBJ1-2, with a tentative D call TRBD1 (5 bases). Germline assignment: CDR1 SGHRS and CDR2 YFSETQ. The CDR3 has 14 residues. The ends were cut back, 7 bases at V and 4 bases at J, with 17 bases in the middle. CDR3 residues: CASDPGGGSYGYTF. CDR3 nucleotides: TGCGCCAGCGATCCCGGTGGGGGGAGCTATGGCTACACCTTC.

The chain recombines TRBV27 with TRBJ2-3; D is perhaps TRBD2 (6 bases). Germline CDR1 is MNHEY and CDR2 is SMNVEV (reference sequence). There are 17 residues in the CDR3. The ends were cut back, 6 bases at V and 5 bases at J, with 24 bases in the middle. In nucleotides, the CDR3 is TGTGCCAGCAGGTACCAGGTTGGGGCGGGGATGAGAGATACGCAGTATTTT. Protein: CASRYQVGAGMRDTQYF.

V is TRBV20-1 and J is TRBJ1-1; no firm D call. The CDR3 runs to 13 residues. Per the germline V gene, CDR1 is DFQATT and CDR2 is SNEGSKA (reference sequence). V was shortened by 5 bases and J by 5 bases, with 15 bases between the two germline ends. The CDR3 protein is CSAYIREPTEAFF. The CDR3 DNA reads as TGCAGTGCTTATATACGAGAACCGACTGAAGCTTTCTTT.

The V call is TRBV10-3, the J call TRBJ2-7, with TRBD2 matching over 9 bases. CDR1 is ENHRY, CDR2 SYGVKD, per germline. The CDR3 totals 15 residues. The trim removed 8 bases at V and 5 bases at J, leaving 13 bases unmatched. The CDR3 DNA reads TGTGCCATCGCCCCGAAGGTAGCGGGAGTCCACGAGCAGTACTTC. This encodes CAIAPKVAGVHEQYF.

The chain joins TRBV6-1 to TRBJ1-1, with TRBD1 as a possible D gene (5 bases). Germline V CDR1 and CDR2: MNHNS, SASEGT. This CDR3 comprises 16 residues. Between the trimmed V and J ends, which lost 2 bases and 2 bases, there was a span of 15 bases. This CDR3 is CASSEPGRRDNTEAFF. CDR3 bases: TGTGCCAGCAGTGAACCGGGACGGCGGGACAACACTGAAGCTTTCTTT.

The V gene is TRBV20-1, the J gene TRBJ1-1, with D possibly being TRBD1 (6 bases). CDR3 length: 12 residues. Germline values: CDR1 DFQATT, CDR2 SNEGSKA (reference sequence). The V gene lost 5 bases and the J gene lost 5 bases, with 12 bases spanning the gap. In DNA, the CDR3 is TGCAGTGCTGAGGGGGGGTTTACTGAAGCTTTCTTT. Translating gives CSAEGGFTEAFF.

This clonotype is deemed medium-sized. The chain joins TRBV20-1 to TRBJ1-6, with D hard to call. The CDR3 length is 12 residues. Trimming removed 6 bases from V and 6 bases from J, with 9 bases in between. Germline V gene lookup returns CDR1 DFQATT and CDR2 SNEGSKA (reference sequence). CDR3 DNA: TGCAGTGCCTGGACGGGTAATTCACCCCTCCACTTT. Amino acid sequence: CSAWTGNSPLHF.

This chain joins TRBV7-2 and TRBJ1-6; no clear D gene. This CDR3 is 12 amino acids long. Trimming removed 2 bases from V and 16 bases from J, with 12 bases in between. CDR1 and CDR2 (germline): SGHTA, FQGNSA. The CDR3 sequence: CASSLLPSTLHF. CDR3 in DNA: TGTGCCAGCAGCTTACTACCAAGTACTCTCCACTTT. The variable domain in full, with the rest retrieved from reference TRBV7-2 and TRBJ1-6, is GAGVSQSPSNKVTEKGKDVELRCDPISGHTALYWYRQSLGQGLEFLIYFQGNSAPDKSGLPSDRFSAERTGGSVSTLTIQRTQQEDSAVYLCASSLLPSTLHFGNGTRLTVT.

The genes are TRBV24-1 and TRBJ2-1, with TRBD2 as a possible D gene (5 bases). Germline V gene sequence: CDR1 KGHDR, CDR2 SFDVKD. V was trimmed by 6 bases and J by 8 bases, leaving 28 bases between them. This CDR3 is built from 18 residues. The CDR3 DNA sequence: TGTGCCACCAGTCTGTTTCCTCCTCTGGAGGCGGCCGTCGATGAGCAGTTCTTC. Residues: CATSLFPPLEAAVDEQFF.

This clonotype was seen a few times. The gene calls are TRBV6-1 and TRBJ1-2; the D gene is possibly TRBD1 (5 bases). Deletions cut 6 bases from V and 1 base from J, with 9 bases between. The CDR3 totals 13 residues. The germline V gene encodes CDR1 MNHNS and CDR2 SASEGT. The CDR3 region is CASRKTVNYGYTF. In nucleotides, the CDR3 is TGTGCCAGCAGGAAGACAGTTAACTATGGCTACACCTTC.

The genes are TRBV19 and TRBJ2-7; D not resolved. Trimming removed 0 bases from V and 1 base from J, with 10 bases in between. The CDR3 sequence is 15 residues long. In germline, CDR1 is LNHDA, CDR2 SQIVND (reference sequence). For the CDR3, the DNA is TGTGCCAGTAGTATAGATCTCTCGACATCCTACGAGCAGTACTTC. Encoded protein: CASSIDLSTSYEQYF.

The V and J genes are TRBV6-1 and TRBJ1-5, with 9 positions matching TRBD1. The CDR3 has 19 residues. J lost 5 bases, V lost 1 base, and 15 bases had no gene match. Germline CDR1 reads MNHNS; CDR2 reads SASEGT. CDR3 protein: CASSEGQIRDRVLHQPQHF. CDR3 sequence (DNA): TGTGCCAGCAGTGAAGGACAAATCCGGGACAGGGTGTTGCATCAGCCCCAGCATTTT.